The source of this TCR beta chain is a study of shared clonotypes between healthy human individuals. Whole-study context: A few men and two women, aged 18 to 49, were donors.

Profiled with immunoSEQ multiplex PCR; TCRdb holds only in-frame clones, not every one. The data hold 850,000 to 1,200,000 clones, with around four fifths observed a single time. In the case of this clone: A read error is the likely source, as a far larger clone sits one nucleotide away.

This CDR3 is 11 amino acids long. V lost 3 bases, J lost 3 bases, and 0 bases lay in between. CDR1 is PRHDT and CDR2 is FYEKMQ in the germline V gene (reference sequence). Specimen: memory CD4+ T cells sorted from blood. The subset: CD45RA-negative fraction. V usage is TRBV13 and J usage is TRBJ1-3; D unresolved. The TCR sequence derives from a man aged 18 to 29 in good health. CDR3 DNA: TGTGCCAGCAGCTTTGGAAACACCATATATTTT. Amino acid sequence: CASSFGNTIYF.